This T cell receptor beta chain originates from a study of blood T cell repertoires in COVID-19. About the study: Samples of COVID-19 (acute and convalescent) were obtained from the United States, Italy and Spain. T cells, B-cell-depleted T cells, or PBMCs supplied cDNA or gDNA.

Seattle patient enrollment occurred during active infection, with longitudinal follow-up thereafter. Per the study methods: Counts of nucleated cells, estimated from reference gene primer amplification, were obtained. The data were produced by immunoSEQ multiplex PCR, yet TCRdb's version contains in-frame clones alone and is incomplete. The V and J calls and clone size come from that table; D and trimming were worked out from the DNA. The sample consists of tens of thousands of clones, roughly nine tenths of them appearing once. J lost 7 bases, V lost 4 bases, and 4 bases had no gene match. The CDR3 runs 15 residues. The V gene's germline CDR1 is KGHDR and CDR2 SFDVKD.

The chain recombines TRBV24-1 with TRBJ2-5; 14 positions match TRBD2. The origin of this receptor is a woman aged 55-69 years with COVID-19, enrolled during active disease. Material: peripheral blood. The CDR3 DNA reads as TGTGCCACCAGTGACCCTGGACTAGCGGGGGGGACCCAGTACTTC. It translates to CATSDPGLAGGTQYF.